The rows below give T cell receptor beta chains drawn from one sample of a study of CD8 T cells in ankylosing spondylitis. TCRdb reanalysed the 5' RACE reads using MiXCR and keeps one entry per CDR3 protein. Of 300,000 to 350,000 distinct CDR3 sequences in the sample, over 12% were seen once. The specimen sequenced was blood, either unsorted or a sorted T cell fraction (not recorded which). Receptor source: a male donor with ankylosing spondylitis or in good health (not recorded which). Both conserved end residues are part of each CDR3. A D gene is named only where the DNA matches it firmly. Part of the rows lack a size; the others show once, few, many or a class for expanded clones.

>TRBJ1-1|NA|TRBD1|TRBV7-2
TGTGCCAGCAGCTTGGGGCCTACAGGGGGCTACACTGAAGCTTTCTTT
CASSLGPTGGYTEAFF
>TRBJ2-1|NA|TRBD2|TRBV6-1
TGTGCCAGCAGTCTTGGGGGGACGGGGGGAAGGGAGCAGTTCTTC
CASSLGGTGGREQFF
>TRBJ1-6|few|TRBD1|TRBV5-1
TGCGCCAGCAGCCCGGGACAGTCCCTCTTGAATTCACCCCTCCACTTT
CASSPGQSLLNSPLHF
>TRBJ2-1|few|NA|TRBV7-9
TGTGCCAGCAGCACAGGTCCCCGGAATGAGCAGTTCTTC
CASSTGPRNEQFF
>TRBJ2-3|NA|TRBD1|TRBV14
TGTGCCAGCAGCCAAGCCATCAGGGGGCGGACAGATACGCAGTATTTT
CASSQAIRGRTDTQYF
>TRBJ2-1|NA|TRBD2|TRBV3-1
TGTGCCAGCAGCCCAAGACTAGCGGGAGTTGGTAATGAGCAGTTCTTC
CASSPRLAGVGNEQFF
>TRBJ2-3|NA|TRBD1|TRBV29-1
TGCAGCGTTGTGACAGGGGCCACAGATACGCAGTATTTT
CSVVTGATDTQYF
>TRBJ1-1|few|NA|TRBV5-1
TGCGCCAGCAGATTCCCACACCCGGACTTGGGGATCACTGAAGCTTTCTTT
CASRFPHPDLGITEAFF
>TRBJ2-3|many|NA|TRBV7-2
TGTGCCAGCAAGGAGGGGGCAGATACGCAGTATTTT
CASKEGADTQYF
>TRBJ1-2|NA|NA|TRBV15
TGTGCCACCAGCAGAGATCGGGCTAACTATGGCTACACCTTC
CATSRDRANYGYTF
>TRBJ1-5|few|NA|TRBV7-9
TGTGCCAGCAGCCGACATGGTTTCGAGCCCCAGCATTTT
CASSRHGFEPQHF
>TRBJ2-7|NA|NA|TRBV3-1
TGTGCCAGCAGCCAAGAATATTACGAGCAGTACTTC
CASSQEYYEQYF
>TRBJ2-5|few|NA|TRBV5-1
TGCGCCAGCAGCTTCATGGACTCAAAAAGAGAGACCCAGTACTTC
CASSFMDSKRETQYF
>TRBJ2-1|NA|TRBD2|TRBV30
TGTGCCTGGGTGAGCGGGAGCGGAGGGAATGAGCAGTTCTTC
CAWVSGSGGNEQFF
>TRBJ2-1|many|TRBD2|TRBV6-1
TGTGCCAGCAGCCAAAGGGGACTAGCGGGGGGTAATGAGCAGTTCTTC
CASSQRGLAGGNEQFF
>TRBJ2-7|many|NA|TRBV9
TGTGCCAGCAGCCCCGACGGCTACTCCTACGAGCAGTACTTC
CASSPDGYSYEQYF
>TRBJ2-1|few|TRBD2|TRBV20-1
TGCAGTGCCCTCGTTAGCGGGAGGGGAGACAATGAGCAGTTCTTC
CSALVSGRGDNEQFF
>TRBJ2-6|NA|NA|TRBV6-2/TRBV6-3
TGTGCCAGCAGTTACGGGAGCTACTTCTCTGGGGCCAACGTCCTGACTTTC
CASSYGSYFSGANVLTF
>TRBJ1-1|many|NA|TRBV20-1
TGCAGTGCTAGAGATGGGTTGAACACTGAAGCTTTCTTT
CSARDGLNTEAFF
>TRBJ2-3|NA|NA|TRBV20-1
TGCAGTGCATTACGGACTCCCGACTTCACAGATACGCAGTATTTT
CSALRTPDFTDTQYF
>TRBJ1-5|NA|NA|TRBV4-1
TGCGCCAGCAGCCTGGGCCCCCCGGGGCAGCCCCAGCATTTT
CASSLGPPGQPQHF
>TRBJ2-3|NA|TRBD1|TRBV5-1
TGCGCCAGCAGCTTGGAGGGGGCCACAGATACGCAGTATTTT
CASSLEGATDTQYF
>TRBJ2-7|NA|NA|TRBV3-1
TGTGCCAGCAGCCAAGAGTCGGCGGGCGAGCAGTACTTC
CASSQESAGEQYF
>TRBJ1-4|few|TRBD1|TRBV12-3/TRBV12-4
TGTGCCAGCACCTACGGCTCCGGGACAGGGGGTGGAAAACTGTTTTTT
CASTYGSGTGGGKLFF
>TRBJ1-5|many|TRBD1|TRBV7-2
TGTGCCAGCAGCGGAGGGACAGCTTATCAGCCCCAGCATTTT
CASSGGTAYQPQHF
>TRBJ2-5|NA|TRBD2|TRBV6-5
TGTGCCAGCAGTTACTCACGGGGGGGGGAGACCCAGTACTTC
CASSYSRGGETQYF
>TRBJ1-5|many|NA|TRBV20-1
TGCAGTGCCATCCTCCAGGGACAGCCCCAGCATTTT
CSAILQGQPQHF
>TRBJ1-2|once|TRBD1|TRBV6-1
TGTGCCAGCAGTGAGACAGGGAGCGTCTATGGCTACACCTTC
CASSETGSVYGYTF
>TRBJ2-7|NA|TRBD1|TRBV5-1
TGCGCCAGCAGCTTGGGACCGACAGGGATTTCCTACGAGCAGTACTTC
CASSLGPTGISYEQYF
>TRBJ2-4|few|NA|TRBV10-2
TGCGCCAGCAGTGAGGCGGGTACTCTAGCCAAAAACATTCAGTACTTC
CASSEAGTLAKNIQYF
>TRBJ1-6|NA|TRBD1|TRBV19
TGTGCCAGTAGTCCGACAGGGGGGGGATCACCCCTCCACTTT
CASSPTGGGSPLHF
>TRBJ2-7|once|NA|TRBV20-1
TGCAGTGCTCTGGGAAACGAGCAGTACTTC
CSALGNEQYF
>TRBJ2-7|few|NA|TRBV18
TGTGCCAGCTCACAGGAACAGATATCCTACGAGCAGTACTTC
CASSQEQISYEQYF
>TRBJ1-1|NA|TRBD1|TRBV12-3/TRBV12-4
TGTGCCAGCAGCATACAAAGGCTTACCGGGACAGGTGAAGCTTTCTTT
CASSIQRLTGTGEAFF
>TRBJ2-3|NA|NA|TRBV24-1
TGTGCCACCAGTGAGGTTGGCACAGATACGCAGTATTTT
CATSEVGTDTQYF
>TRBJ2-1|few|TRBD2|TRBV3-1
TGTGCCAGCAGCCAATCACCGGGACTAGCGGGAAAGGAGCAGTTCTTC
CASSQSPGLAGKEQFF
>TRBJ2-1|few|NA|TRBV5-1
TGCGCCAGCAGCTTGCAGGGGATGAATGAGCAGTTCTTC
CASSLQGMNEQFF
>TRBJ2-5|NA|NA|TRBV3-1
TGTGCCAGCAGCCAGAGGGGCGGACTAGGGGGCGAGACCCAGTACTTC
CASSQRGGLGGETQYF
>TRBJ2-1|NA|NA|TRBV11-2
TGTGCCAGCAGCTTAGTGGACCCGACCAATGAGCAGTTCTTC
CASSLVDPTNEQFF
>TRBJ1-4|many|TRBD1|TRBV29-1
TGCAGCGTTGCCGGCTCAGGGGGCCCTAGTGAAAAACTGTTTTTT
CSVAGSGGPSEKLFF